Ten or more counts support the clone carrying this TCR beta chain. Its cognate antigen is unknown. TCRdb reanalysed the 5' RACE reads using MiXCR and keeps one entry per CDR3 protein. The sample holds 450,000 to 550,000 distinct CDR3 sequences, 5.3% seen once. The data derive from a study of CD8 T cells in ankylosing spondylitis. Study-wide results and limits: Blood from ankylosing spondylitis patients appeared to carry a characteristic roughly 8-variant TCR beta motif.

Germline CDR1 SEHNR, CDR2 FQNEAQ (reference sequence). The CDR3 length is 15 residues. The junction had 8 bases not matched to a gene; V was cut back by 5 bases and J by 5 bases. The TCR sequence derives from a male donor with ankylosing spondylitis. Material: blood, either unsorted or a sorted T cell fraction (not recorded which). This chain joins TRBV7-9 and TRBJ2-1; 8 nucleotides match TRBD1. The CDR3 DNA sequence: TGTGCCAGCAGCCGCAGGGGGCCTATTGACAATGAGCAGTTCTTC. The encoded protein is CASSRRGPIDNEQFF.